A single count supports the clone carrying this TCR beta chain. Its target is unknown. Treatment given: 15 to 20 received Ad26.COV2.S at low or high dose, single or two shots; several received placebo; per-sample allocation not given. Collection of the samples took place on day 63 after the first injection of vaccine or placebo. The data were taken from a study of Ad26.COV2.S vaccination and SARS-CoV-2 variants. The CDR3 extends over 13 amino acids. Trimming cost V 7 bases and J 4 bases; bases outside gene matches: 3. General study points: Ad26.COV2.S recipients had broader spike-specific TCRs (P = 0.0014).

The data were produced by immunoSEQ multiplex PCR, yet TCRdb's version contains in-frame clones alone and is incomplete. The repertoire holds under 550,000 clones, with 90% as singletons. The receptor was derived from a person between 18 and 60 years old who received the Ad26.COV2.S COVID-19 vaccine or a placebo. This specimen was peripheral blood, taken in a trial of Ad26.COV2.S vaccine versus placebo. V and J are TRBV12-3 or TRBV12-4 and TRBJ1-2; 10 nucleotides match TRBD1. The CDR3 bases are TGTGCCAGCACCGGGACAGGGGCCTATGGCTACACCTTC. The encoded protein is CASTGTGAYGYTF.